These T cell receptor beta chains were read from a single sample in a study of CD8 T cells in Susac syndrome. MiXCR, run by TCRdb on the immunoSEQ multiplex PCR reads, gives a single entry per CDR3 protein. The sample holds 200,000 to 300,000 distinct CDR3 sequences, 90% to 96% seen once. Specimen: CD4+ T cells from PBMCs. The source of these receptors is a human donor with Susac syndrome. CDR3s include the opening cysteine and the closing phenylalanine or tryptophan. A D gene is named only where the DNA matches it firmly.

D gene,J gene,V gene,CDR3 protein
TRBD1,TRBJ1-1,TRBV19,CASSIFPSRTGEAFF
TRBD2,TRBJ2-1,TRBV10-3,CAIHNPGTSDNEQFF
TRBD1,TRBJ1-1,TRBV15,CATSRDYRTGLNTEAFF
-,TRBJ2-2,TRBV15,CATSRDLGTGELFF
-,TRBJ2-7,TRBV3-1,CASSQDRGTVTYEQYF
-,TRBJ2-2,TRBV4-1,CASSQRNNVRTGELFF
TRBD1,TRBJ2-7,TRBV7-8,CASRPDRGYEQYF
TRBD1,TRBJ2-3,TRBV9,CASSVGDREHADTQYF
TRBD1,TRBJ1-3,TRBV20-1,CSARLPTGGNTIYF
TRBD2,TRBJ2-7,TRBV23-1,CASSQSTSGSPHEQYF
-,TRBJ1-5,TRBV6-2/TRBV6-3,CASSYLQADQPQHF
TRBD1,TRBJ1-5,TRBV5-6,CASSWDSCNQPQHF
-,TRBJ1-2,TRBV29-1,CSADGTSYGYTF
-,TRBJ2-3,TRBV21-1,CASSRGTLSTDTQYF
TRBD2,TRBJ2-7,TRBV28,CASNWGGSTYEQYF
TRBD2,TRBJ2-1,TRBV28,CASSHSGLAGEQFF
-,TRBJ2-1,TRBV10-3,CAISEVGNYNEQFF
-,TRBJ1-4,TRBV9,CASSVDSVNEKLFF
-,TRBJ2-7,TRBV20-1,CSARWLAYEQYF
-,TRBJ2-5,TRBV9,CASSVRPQETQYF
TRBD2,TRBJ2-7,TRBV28,CASIADPAPAGLTYEQYF
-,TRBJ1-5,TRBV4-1,CASSRGNQPQHF
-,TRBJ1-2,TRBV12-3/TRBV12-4,CASPPGADGYTF
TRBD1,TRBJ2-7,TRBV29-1,CSVAGTGLYEQYF
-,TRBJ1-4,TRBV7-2,CASSLADSSEKLFF
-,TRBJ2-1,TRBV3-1,CASSLDRSHEQFF
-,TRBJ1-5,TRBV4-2,CASSQDYTGNQPQHF
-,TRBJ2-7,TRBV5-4,CASSGRGPSYEQYF
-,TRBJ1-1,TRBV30,CAWSVSLHMNTEAFF
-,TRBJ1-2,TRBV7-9,CASSLGGYYGYTF
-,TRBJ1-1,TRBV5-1,CASSLTRSGEAFF
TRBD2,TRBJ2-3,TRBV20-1,CSASRFAGAGADTQYF
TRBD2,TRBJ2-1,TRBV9,CASSGVAGLAGVNEQFF
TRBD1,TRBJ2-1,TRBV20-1,CSASSGTGQNEQFF